This T cell receptor (beta chain) was identified during a study of identical twins. Each CDR3 protein is one row after TCRdb ran MiXCR on the 5' RACE reads. Of just over 450,000 distinct CDR3 sequences in the sample, 14% were seen once. This same sample was also part of a study on yellow fever vaccine responses in identical twins.

Sequencing used CD4+ T cells sorted from blood. The source is a woman aged 18-35 years in good health.

This CDR3 is CASSGRVGYEQYF. Written as DNA, the CDR3 is TGTGCCAGCAGCGGACGGGTAGGCTACGAGCAGTACTTC. V and J are TRBV7-2 and TRBJ2-7; D gene ambiguous. The CDR3 contains 13 residues. Germline assignment: CDR1 SGHTA and CDR2 FQGNSA. V was pared by 5 bases and J by 3 bases, with 11 bases between.